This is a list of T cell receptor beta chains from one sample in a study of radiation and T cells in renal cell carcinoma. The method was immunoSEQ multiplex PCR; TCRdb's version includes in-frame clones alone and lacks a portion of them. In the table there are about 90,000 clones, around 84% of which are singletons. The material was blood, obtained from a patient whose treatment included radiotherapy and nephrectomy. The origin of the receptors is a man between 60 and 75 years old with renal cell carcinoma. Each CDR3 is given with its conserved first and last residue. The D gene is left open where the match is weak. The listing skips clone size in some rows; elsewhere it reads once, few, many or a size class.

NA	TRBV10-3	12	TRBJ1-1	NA	CAISGGQSEAFF	TGTGCCATCAGTGGAGGACAGTCTGAAGCTTTCTTT
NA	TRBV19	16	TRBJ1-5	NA	CASSITQGNSNQPQHF	TGTGCCAGTAGTATAACCCAGGGGAATAGCAATCAGCCCCAGCATTTT
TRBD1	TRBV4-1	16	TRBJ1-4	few	CASSHRDSASVEKLFF	TGCGCCAGCAGCCATCGGGACAGTGCAAGTGTTGAAAAACTGTTTTTT
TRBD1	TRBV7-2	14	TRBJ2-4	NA	CASSQGQAWNIQYF	TGTGCCAGCAGCCAGGGACAGGCGTGGAACATTCAGTACTTC
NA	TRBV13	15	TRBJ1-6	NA	CASSLGGGYNSPLHF	TGTGCCAGCAGCTTAGGGGGCGGGTATAATTCACCCCTCCACTTT
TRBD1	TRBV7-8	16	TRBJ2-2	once	CASSLTRQGGAGELFF	TGTGCCAGCAGCTTGACGAGACAGGGGGGAGCCGGGGAGCTGTTTTTT
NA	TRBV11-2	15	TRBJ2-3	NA	CASSRGQPSGDTQYF	TGTGCCAGCAGCCGTGGACAGCCCTCGGGGGATACGCAGTATTTT
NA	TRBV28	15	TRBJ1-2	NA	CASSLWQDANYGYTF	TGTGCCAGCAGTTTGTGGCAGGATGCTAACTATGGCTACACCTTC
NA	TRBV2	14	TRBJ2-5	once	CASTQATIQETQYF	TGTGCCAGCACCCAAGCAACTATCCAAGAGACCCAGTACTTC
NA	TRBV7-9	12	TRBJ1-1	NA	CASSLDRTEAFF	TGTGCCAGCAGTTTGGACAGAACTGAAGCTTTCTTT
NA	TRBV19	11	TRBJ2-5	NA	CASTGQETQYF	TGTGCCAGTACAGGCCAAGAGACCCAGTACTTC
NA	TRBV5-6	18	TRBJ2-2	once	CASSFDLSGTHNTGELFF	TGTGCCAGCAGCTTCGACCTCTCCGGCACCCACAACACCGGGGAGCTGTTTTTT
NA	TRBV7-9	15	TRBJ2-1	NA	CASSPRGNTYNEQFF	TGTGCCAGCAGCCCCCGCGGGAACACCTACAATGAGCAGTTCTTC
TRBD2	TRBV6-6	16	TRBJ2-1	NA	CASTSGRAGAYNEQFF	TGTGCCAGCACTAGCGGGAGGGCGGGGGCCTACAATGAGCAGTTCTTC
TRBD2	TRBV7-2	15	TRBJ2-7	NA	CASSLGGLAGVEQYF	TGTGCCAGCAGCTTAGGCGGACTAGCGGGAGTAGAGCAGTACTTC
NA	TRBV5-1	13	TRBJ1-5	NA	CASSLGGDQPQHF	TGCGCCAGCAGCTTGGGAGGTGATCAGCCCCAGCATTTT
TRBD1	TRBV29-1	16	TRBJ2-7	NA	CSVEDWADRGTYEQYF	TGCAGCGTTGAAGATTGGGCGGACAGGGGTACCTACGAGCAGTACTTC
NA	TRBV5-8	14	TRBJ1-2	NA	CASSLELQGGGYTF	TGTGCCAGCAGCTTAGAGCTACAGGGAGGTGGCTACACCTTC
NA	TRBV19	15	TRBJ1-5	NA	CASTLGASGNQPQHF	TGTGCCAGTACGTTAGGGGCCTCGGGTAATCAGCCCCAGCATTTT
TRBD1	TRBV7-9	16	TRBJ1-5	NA	CASSFATGQGDQPQHF	TGTGCCAGCAGCTTCGCCACGGGACAGGGAGACCAGCCCCAGCATTTT
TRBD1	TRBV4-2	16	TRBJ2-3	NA	CASSPRDRGVTDTQYF	TGTGCCAGCAGCCCCCGGGACAGGGGAGTCACAGATACGCAGTATTTT
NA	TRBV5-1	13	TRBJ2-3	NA	CASSSVRGDTQYF	TGCGCCAGCAGCTCCGTTCGAGGAGATACGCAGTATTTT
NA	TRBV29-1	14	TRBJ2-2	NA	CSVENREGTGELFF	TGCAGCGTTGAAAACAGGGAGGGCACCGGGGAGCTGTTTTTT
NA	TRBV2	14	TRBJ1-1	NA	CASIQGHSNTEAFF	TGTGCCAGCATCCAGGGACACTCGAACACTGAAGCTTTCTTT
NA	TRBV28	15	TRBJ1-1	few	CASRNRLGRNTEAFF	TGTGCCAGCAGGAATCGGCTAGGGCGAAACACTGAAGCTTTCTTT
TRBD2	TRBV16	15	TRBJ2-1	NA	CASSQPGSGGNEQFF	TGTGCCAGCAGCCAACCCGGTTCGGGAGGGAATGAGCAGTTCTTC
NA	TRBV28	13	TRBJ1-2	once	CASSLKRSYGYTF	TGTGCCAGCAGTCTTAAACGGTCCTATGGCTACACCTTC
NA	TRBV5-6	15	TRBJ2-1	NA	CASSPRTYPYNEQFF	TGTGCCAGCAGCCCTCGGACTTACCCTTACAATGAGCAGTTCTTC
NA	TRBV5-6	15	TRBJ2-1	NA	CASSRDRSSYNEQFF	TGTGCCAGCAGCCGTGACAGGAGCTCCTACAATGAGCAGTTCTTC
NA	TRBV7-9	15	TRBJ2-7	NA	CASNTGRGPSYEQYF	TGTGCCAGCAACACGGGGCGCGGTCCCTCCTACGAGCAGTACTTC
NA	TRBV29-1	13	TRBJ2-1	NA	CSVGTPYWDEQFF	TGCAGCGTCGGAACCCCCTACTGGGATGAGCAGTTCTTC
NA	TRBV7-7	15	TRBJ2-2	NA	CASSQDPPGTGELLF	TGTGCCAGCAGCCAAGACCCCCCGGGTACCGGGGAGCTGCTTTTT
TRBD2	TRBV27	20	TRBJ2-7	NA	CASSFRAGLAGGRRAYEQYF	TGTGCCAGCAGTTTTCGGGCGGGACTAGCGGGAGGCCGCCGGGCCTACGAGCAGTACTTC
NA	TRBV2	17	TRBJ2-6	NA	CASIAGTAGSGANVLTF	TGTGCCAGCATTGCCGGGACGGCCGGGTCTGGGGCCAACGTCCTGACTTTC
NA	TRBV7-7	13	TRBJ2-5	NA	CASSLGVSETQYF	TGTGCCAGCAGCTTGGGGGTGTCGGAGACCCAGTACTTC
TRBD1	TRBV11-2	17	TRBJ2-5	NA	CASSLRGTGVSEETQYF	TGTGCCAGCAGCTTAAGGGGGACAGGGGTTTCCGAAGAGACCCAGTACTTC